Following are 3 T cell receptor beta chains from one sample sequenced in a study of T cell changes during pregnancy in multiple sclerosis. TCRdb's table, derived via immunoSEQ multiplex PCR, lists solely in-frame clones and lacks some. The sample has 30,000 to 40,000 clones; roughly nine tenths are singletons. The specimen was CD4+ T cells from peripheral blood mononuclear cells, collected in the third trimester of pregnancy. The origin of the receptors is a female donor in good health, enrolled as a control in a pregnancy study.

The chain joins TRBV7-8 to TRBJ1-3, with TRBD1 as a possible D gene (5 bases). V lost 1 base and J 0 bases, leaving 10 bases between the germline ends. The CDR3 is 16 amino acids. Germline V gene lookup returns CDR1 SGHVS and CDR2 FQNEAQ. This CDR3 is CASSLGQGFSGNTIYF. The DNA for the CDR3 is TGTGCCAGCAGCTTAGGTCAGGGTTTCTCTGGAAACACCATATATTTT.

The CDR3 protein is CASSGLSNTGELFF. The DNA of the CDR3 is TGTGCCAGCAGCGGGCTATCGAACACCGGGGAGCTGTTTTTT. The chain recombines TRBV7-6 with TRBJ2-2; D not resolved. V was clipped by 5 bases and J by 0 bases, with 7 bases between them. Germline V lookup: CDR1 SGHVS, CDR2 FNYEAQ. This CDR3 region has 14 residues.

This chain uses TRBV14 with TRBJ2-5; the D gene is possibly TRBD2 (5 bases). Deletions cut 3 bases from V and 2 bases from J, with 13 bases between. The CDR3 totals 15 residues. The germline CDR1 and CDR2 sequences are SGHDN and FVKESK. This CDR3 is CASSHRMRAQETQYF. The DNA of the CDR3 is TGTGCCAGCAGCCACCGAATGAGGGCTCAAGAGACCCAGTACTTC.